This TCR beta chain was captured in a study of cytomegalovirus exposure and HLA in healthy donors. The CDR3 is made up of 14 amino acids. J lost 12 bases, V lost 4 bases, and 10 bases had no gene match. CDR1 is GTSNPN, CDR2 SVGIG, per germline (reference sequence). 60 Vbeta and 13 Jbeta primers were used in PCR. Clones were sequenced by immunoSEQ multiplex PCR, and TCRdb holds only the in-frame ones, with some missing. The repertoire includes some 220,000 clones, about 80% of them detected once, and more than 0.45% sits in the top ten. Study outcomes and limitations: Immune exposure data for these donors was limited to CMV serostatus. A later analysis linked a missense DCLRE1C variant to TCR beta V- and J-gene trimming. Earlier results showed most TCR beta V segments being productive about 87% or about 30% of the time. Reportedly, fewer N-insertions than the approximately 690-donor mean appeared in an Asian-associated ancestry cluster in a later analysis.

Details on this clone: The target antigen is unknown.

The genes are TRBV30 and TRBJ1-6; 9 bases map to TRBD1. This sequence originates from a woman between 40 and 50 years old in good health and CMV-seronegative. The sequenced sample was PBMCs. The CDR3 loop is CAWNRDRGEEPLHF. The CDR3, as DNA: TGTGCCTGGAACAGAGACAGGGGGGAGGAACCCCTCCACTTT.